A single sample is the source of the 18 T cell receptor beta chains below, sequenced in a study of control samples from healthy donors and cancer patients. Using immunoSEQ multiplex PCR, the repertoire was profiled, and TCRdb retains in-frame clones only, with some absent. The sample records approximately 100,000 clones, 70% to 90% being singletons. The sequencing input was blood. All receptors derive from a woman aged 40 to 50 in good health.

V and J are TRBV6-5 and TRBJ1-2; D unclear. The V and J ends lost 6 bases and 4 bases respectively, with 18 bases between them. Per the germline V gene, CDR1 is MNHEY and CDR2 is SVGAGI. The CDR3 runs to 15 residues. The CDR3 spells CASSSSHGGLYGYTF. Written as DNA, the CDR3 is TGTGCCAGCAGCTCCTCCCACGGTGGCCTCTATGGCTACACCTTC.

This clone occurred a few times. This chain uses TRBV29-1 with TRBJ2-3; 13 bases are a match to TRBD2. In germline, CDR1 is SQVTM, CDR2 ANQGSEA. The CDR3 loop spans 15 amino acids. The junction had 11 bases not matched to a gene; V was cut back by 7 bases and J by 7 bases. As DNA, the CDR3 is TGCAGCGCCCGTGGACTAGCGGGAGATTTATATACGCAGTATTTT. Its protein product is CSARGLAGDLYTQYF.

V and J are TRBV7-2 and TRBJ1-2, with 7 bases aligning to TRBD1. The junction had 10 bases not matched to a gene; V was cut back by 5 bases and J by 4 bases. The CDR3 runs to 15 residues. Germline loops: CDR1 SGHTA, CDR2 FQGNSA. The chain's CDR3 is CASSPAPTGTYGYTF. The CDR3 nucleotides are TGTGCCAGCAGCCCGGCCCCGACAGGGACCTATGGCTACACCTTC.

The chain links TRBV4-3 to TRBJ2-2, with 8 bases fitting TRBD1. This CDR3 has 17 amino acids. Germline V gene data show CDR1 as LGHNA and CDR2 as YSLEER. J lost 2 bases, V lost 0 bases, and 5 bases had no gene match. The DNA for the CDR3 is TGCGCCAGCAGCCAAGATCGGACAGGGATAAACACCGGGGAGCTGTTTTTT. Its protein is CASSQDRTGINTGELFF.

The rearrangement uses TRBV5-1 and TRBJ1-5; unclear D gene. Germline assignment: CDR1 SGHRS and CDR2 YFSETQ. This CDR3 contains 13 residues. Deletions cut 4 bases from V and 4 bases from J, with 9 bases between. The CDR3 loop reads CASSRLGNQPQHF. In DNA form, the CDR3 reads TGCGCCAGCAGCCGGCTCGGGAATCAGCCCCAGCATTTT.

The CDR3 loop is CASSSPKGGSYNEQFF. For the CDR3, the DNA is TGTGCCAGCAGTTCGCCCAAGGGGGGGTCCTACAATGAGCAGTTCTTC. The rearrangement links TRBV27 to TRBJ2-1; weak D call: TRBD2 (7 bases). V gave up 4 bases and J gave up 1 base, with 14 bases separating them. CDR3 length: 16 amino acids. The germline CDR1 and CDR2 sequences are MNHEY and SMNVEV (reference sequence).

The chain uses TRBV4-1 and TRBJ2-7, with 7 bases lining up with TRBD2. This CDR3 has 16 residues. V trimming: 2 bases; J trimming: 5 bases; junction bases outside the gene matches: 12. Germline values: CDR1 MGHRA, CDR2 YSYEKL. DNA for the CDR3: TGCGCCAGCAGCCAAAATTGGGGCGGGGGTAACCACGAGCAGTACTTC. Translated, it gives CASSQNWGGGNHEQYF.

The gene calls are TRBV19 and TRBJ1-5; 8 nucleotides match TRBD1. CDR1 is LNHDA, CDR2 SQIVND, per germline (reference sequence). Trimming removed 2 bases from V and 5 bases from J; junction bases left unmatched: 5. The CDR3 runs 15 residues. CDR3 sequence reads: CASSISGGAYQPQHF. The CDR3 DNA follows: TGTGCCAGTAGTATATCAGGGGGCGCCTATCAGCCCCAGCATTTT.

This clone turned up a few times. The chain uses TRBV3-1 (or the pseudogene TRBV3-2) and TRBJ2-7, with D perhaps matching TRBD2 (5 bases). The CDR3 runs to 17 residues. V dropped 1 base and J dropped 0 bases, with 16 bases sitting between them. Germline lookup yields CDR1 LGHDT and CDR2 YNNKEL (reference sequence). The CDR3 bases are TGTGCCAGCAGCCAAGGGCCCCCCCAGCGGAGCTCCTACGAGCAGTACTTC. This sequence encodes CASSQGPPQRSSYEQYF.

The V and J genes are TRBV6-5 and TRBJ2-3; 8 bases match TRBD2. Germline-derived CDR1 and CDR2 are MNHEY and SVGAGI. V dropped 7 bases and J dropped 3; count of bases not matched to a gene: 6. The CDR3 is 14 residues long. The CDR3 nucleotides read TGTGCCAGCATGGAACTAGCGGCGACAGATACGCAGTATTTT. It codes for CASMELAATDTQYF.

The chain recombines TRBV7-9 with TRBJ1-1; 7 bases are shared with TRBD1. Germline V gene lookup returns CDR1 SEHNR and CDR2 FQNEAQ (reference sequence). V gave up 5 bases and J gave up 1 base; unmatched junction bases: 7. The CDR3 loop spans 15 amino acids. The chain's CDR3 is CASSQQGNGNTEAFF. In nucleotides, the CDR3 is TGTGCCAGCAGCCAACAGGGGAATGGGAACACTGAAGCTTTCTTT.

This clone was detected only a few times. The J gene is TRBJ1-2, the V gene TRBV10-3; D possibly corresponds to TRBD1 (6 bases). The CDR3 is 13 residues long. Germline-derived CDR1 and CDR2 are ENHRY and SYGVKD. The ends were cut back, 2 bases at V and 7 bases at J, with 11 bases in the middle. The chain's CDR3 is CAISEQGLGGYTF. The CDR3 DNA follows: TGTGCCATCAGTGAGCAGGGGCTGGGTGGCTACACCTTC.

V gene TRBV4-2 combines with J gene TRBJ2-5; 7 nucleotides line up with TRBD2. Trimming removed 0 bases from V and 5 bases from J; junction bases left unmatched: 6. CDR3 length: 15 amino acids. Per the germline V gene, CDR1 is LGHNA and CDR2 is YNFKEQ. CDR3 coding DNA: TGTGCCAGCAGCCAAGATCGGGGAGGGAGGGAGACCCAGTACTTC. Residues: CASSQDRGGRETQYF.

This clone was seen just once. The chain has TRBV7-8 and TRBJ1-6; possible D gene TRBD1, 5 bases. V was trimmed by 2 bases and J by 7 bases, leaving 12 bases between them. Germline CDR1 reads SGHVS; CDR2 reads FQNEAQ. The length of the CDR3 is 15 residues. The DNA of the CDR3 is TGTGCCAGCAGCTTAATTAGTCAGGGCAATTCACCCCTCCACTTT. Translating gives CASSLISQGNSPLHF.

This chain joins TRBV20-1 and TRBJ1-2, with D possibly matching TRBD1 (6 bases). The CDR3 runs to 11 residues. Trimming removed 3 bases from V and 6 bases from J, with 8 bases in between. Germline values: CDR1 DFQATT, CDR2 SNEGSKA (reference sequence). CDR3 nucleotides: TGCAGTGCTAGCGGGACAAATGGCTACACCTTC. This codes for CSASGTNGYTF.

The rearrangement uses TRBV9 and TRBJ1-3, with D hard to call. The germline V gene encodes CDR1 SGDLS and CDR2 YYNGEE. V was pared by 1 base and J by 0 bases, with 14 bases between. The CDR3 is 17 residues long. The CDR3 bases are TGTGCCAGCAGCGTACAGCCCCCACAGAGCTCTGGAAACACCATATATTTT. Translated, it gives CASSVQPPQSSGNTIYF.

The chain links TRBV27 to TRBJ2-1, with 10 bases aligning to TRBD1. Germline CDR1 MNHEY, CDR2 SMNVEV (reference sequence). This CDR3 is built from 15 residues. J lost 6 bases, V lost 3 bases, and 5 bases had no gene match. The CDR3 sequence: CASSLTDRGGNEQFF. CDR3 nucleotide sequence: TGTGCCAGCAGTTTGACGGACAGGGGGGGCAATGAGCAGTTCTTC.

This chain connects TRBV2 to TRBJ2-3; tentatively, D is TRBD1 (5 bases). Deletions cut 2 bases from V and 4 bases from J, with 10 bases between. The germline gives CDR1 SNHLY, CDR2 FYNNEI. This CDR3 spans 14 amino acids. Written as DNA, the CDR3 is TGTGCCAGCAGTGAATCTGGGGCGCCAGATACGCAGTATTTT. Residues: CASSESGAPDTQYF. The whole variable domain, filled in from reference TRBV2 and TRBJ2-3, reads EPEVTQTPSHQVTQMGQEVILRCVPISNHLYFYWYRQILGQKVEFLVSFYNNEISEKSEIFDDQFSVERPDGSNFTLKIRSTKLEDSAMYFCASSESGAPDTQYFGPGTRLTVL.